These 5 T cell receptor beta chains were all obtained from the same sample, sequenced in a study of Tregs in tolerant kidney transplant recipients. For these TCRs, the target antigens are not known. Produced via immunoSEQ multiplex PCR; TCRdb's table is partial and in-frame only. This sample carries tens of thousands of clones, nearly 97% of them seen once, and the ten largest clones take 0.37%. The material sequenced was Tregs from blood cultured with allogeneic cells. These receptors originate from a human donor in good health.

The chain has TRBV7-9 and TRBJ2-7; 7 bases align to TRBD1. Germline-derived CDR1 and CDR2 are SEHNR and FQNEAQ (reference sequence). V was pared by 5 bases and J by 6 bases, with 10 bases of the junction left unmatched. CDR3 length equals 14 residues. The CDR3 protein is CASSVGDDRAEQYF. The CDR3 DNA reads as TGTGCCAGCAGCGTCGGGGACGACAGGGCCGAGCAGTACTTC.

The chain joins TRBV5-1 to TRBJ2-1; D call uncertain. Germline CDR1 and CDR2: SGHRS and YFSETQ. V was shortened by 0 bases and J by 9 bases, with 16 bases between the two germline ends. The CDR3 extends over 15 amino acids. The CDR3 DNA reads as TGCGCCAGCAGCTTGGGGGATATGGTTGTAGGTGAGCAGTTCTTC. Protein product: CASSLGDMVVGEQFF.

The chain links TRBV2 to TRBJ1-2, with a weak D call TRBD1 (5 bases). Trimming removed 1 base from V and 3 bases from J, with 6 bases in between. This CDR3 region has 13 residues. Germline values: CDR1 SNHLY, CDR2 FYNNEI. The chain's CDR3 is CASSEGGDYGYTF. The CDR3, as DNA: TGTGCCAGCAGTGAAGGGGGCGACTATGGCTACACCTTC. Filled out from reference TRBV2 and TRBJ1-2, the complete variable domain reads EPEVTQTPSHQVTQMGQEVILRCVPISNHLYFYWYRQILGQKVEFLVSFYNNEISEKSEIFDDQFSVERPDGSNFTLKIRSTKLEDSAMYFCASSEGGDYGYTFGSGTRLTVV.

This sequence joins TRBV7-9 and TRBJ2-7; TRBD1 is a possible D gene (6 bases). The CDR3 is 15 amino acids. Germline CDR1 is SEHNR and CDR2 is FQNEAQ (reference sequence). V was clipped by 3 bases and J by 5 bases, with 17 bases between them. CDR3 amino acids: CASSFSVRGYHEQYF. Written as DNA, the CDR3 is TGTGCCAGCAGCTTCAGTGTGAGGGGGTACCACGAGCAGTACTTC.

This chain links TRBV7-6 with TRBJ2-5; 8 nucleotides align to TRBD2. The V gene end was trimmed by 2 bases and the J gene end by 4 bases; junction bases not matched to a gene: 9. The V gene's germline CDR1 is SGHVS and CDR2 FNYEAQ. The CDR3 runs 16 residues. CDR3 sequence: CASSLIVGRAAETQYF. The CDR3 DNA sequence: TGTGCCAGCAGCTTAATAGTCGGGAGGGCCGCAGAGACCCAGTACTTC.